This is a list of T cell receptor beta chains from one sample in a study of cytomegalovirus exposure and HLA in healthy donors. Only in-frame clones appear in the TCRdb table, and some are missing; sequencing was by immunoSEQ multiplex PCR. The sample lists more than 150,000 clones, more than 75% occurring once. Sequenced material: PBMCs. These receptor sequences come from a man in his forties in good health and CMV-seronegative. Both conserved end residues are part of each CDR3. The order of the fields is J gene, V gene, D gene, clone size, CDR3 DNA, CDR3 protein. A D gene is named only where the DNA matches it firmly. The listing skips clone size in some rows; elsewhere it reads once, few, many or a size class.

j_call: TRBJ2-1; v_call: TRBV6-1; d_call: TRBD2; clone_size: few; cdr3_nt: TGTGCCAGCCAGACTAGCGGGAGAGTCAATGAGCAGTTCTTC; cdr3_aa: CASQTSGRVNEQFF
j_call: TRBJ1-2; v_call: TRBV7-3; d_call: TRBD1; clone_size: NA; cdr3_nt: TGTGCCAGCAGCCCAGGGGGCGGCGGCTATGGCTACACCTTC; cdr3_aa: CASSPGGGGYGYTF
j_call: TRBJ1-1; v_call: TRBV30; d_call: NA; clone_size: NA; cdr3_nt: TGTGCCTGGAGGGCTCGCGGGACGGGGAACACTGAAGCTTTCTTT; cdr3_aa: CAWRARGTGNTEAFF
j_call: TRBJ2-3; v_call: TRBV7-3; d_call: NA; clone_size: NA; cdr3_nt: TGTGCCAGCAGCTTATCGGGGAGTGGCCTAGTCACAGATACGCAGTATTTT; cdr3_aa: CASSLSGSGLVTDTQYF
j_call: TRBJ2-4; v_call: TRBV4-1; d_call: TRBD2; clone_size: NA; cdr3_nt: TGCGCCAGCAGCCAAACGGGGGGGTTGGCAAACATTCAGTACTTC; cdr3_aa: CASSQTGGLANIQYF
j_call: TRBJ1-5; v_call: TRBV18; d_call: NA; clone_size: NA; cdr3_nt: TGTGCCAGCTCTCTACGCGGGGGGGAGGGTCAGCCCCAGCATTTT; cdr3_aa: CASSLRGGEGQPQHF
j_call: TRBJ2-7; v_call: TRBV4-2; d_call: NA; clone_size: NA; cdr3_nt: TGTGCCAGCAGCCAAGTCACGTCAGGCGCCCCCTTAGAGCAGTACTTC; cdr3_aa: CASSQVTSGAPLEQYF
j_call: TRBJ2-2; v_call: TRBV19; d_call: TRBD2; clone_size: NA; cdr3_nt: TGTGCCAGTACCGGACTAGCGGGATCCGGGGAGCTGTTTTTT; cdr3_aa: CASTGLAGSGELFF
j_call: TRBJ2-3; v_call: TRBV5-1; d_call: TRBD1; clone_size: NA; cdr3_nt: TGCGCCAGCAGCCGGGACAGGGAAGGAGATACGCAGTATTTT; cdr3_aa: CASSRDREGDTQYF
j_call: TRBJ1-6; v_call: TRBV19; d_call: NA; clone_size: NA; cdr3_nt: TGTGCCAGTAGTATGGCCCTTTCAGGGAATTCACCCCTCCACTTT; cdr3_aa: CASSMALSGNSPLHF
j_call: TRBJ1-4; v_call: TRBV27; d_call: TRBD1; clone_size: NA; cdr3_nt: TGTGCCAGCAGTTTATGGTCAGGGGGCGGTGAAAAACTGTTTTTT; cdr3_aa: CASSLWSGGGEKLFF
j_call: TRBJ2-1; v_call: TRBV28; d_call: NA; clone_size: NA; cdr3_nt: TGTGCCAGCAGTTTCCGGTTTAGTGAGCAGTTCTTC; cdr3_aa: CASSFRFSEQFF
j_call: TRBJ1-1; v_call: TRBV28; d_call: NA; clone_size: NA; cdr3_nt: TGTGCCAGCACTCAGGGTGGGGCCGTGGCAACCGCTTTCTTT; cdr3_aa: CASTQGGAVATAFF
j_call: TRBJ2-4; v_call: TRBV5-6; d_call: TRBD2; clone_size: NA; cdr3_nt: TGTGCCAGCAGCTTGGAGGGGACTAGCGCGAGGGGCATTCAGTACTTC; cdr3_aa: CASSLEGTSARGIQYF
j_call: TRBJ2-1; v_call: TRBV14; d_call: NA; clone_size: NA; cdr3_nt: TGTGCCAGCAGCCAAAGGGGCCTTGGACAAAGACCCTACAATGAGCAGTTCTTC; cdr3_aa: CASSQRGLGQRPYNEQFF
j_call: TRBJ2-5; v_call: TRBV18; d_call: TRBD1; clone_size: few; cdr3_nt: TGTGCCAGCTCACCACTGCCAAGGACAGGGGTGTCAGAGACCCAGTACTTC; cdr3_aa: CASSPLPRTGVSETQYF
j_call: TRBJ1-4; v_call: TRBV27; d_call: NA; clone_size: NA; cdr3_nt: TGTGCCAGCATCCCTTGGAGGGGCGCGGGAAAACTGTTTTTT; cdr3_aa: CASIPWRGAGKLFF
j_call: TRBJ1-1; v_call: TRBV29-1; d_call: TRBD1; clone_size: NA; cdr3_nt: TGCAGCGTAAGACAGGGAAACACTGAAGCTTTCTTT; cdr3_aa: CSVRQGNTEAFF
j_call: TRBJ2-2; v_call: TRBV15; d_call: TRBD1; clone_size: NA; cdr3_nt: TGTGCCACCAGGTCACCTCGGGGACAGGGATCCGGGGAGCTGTTTTTT; cdr3_aa: CATRSPRGQGSGELFF
j_call: TRBJ2-7; v_call: TRBV6-5; d_call: NA; clone_size: few; cdr3_nt: TGTGCCAGCAGCTTTTCCGGCTACGAGCAGTACTTC; cdr3_aa: CASSFSGYEQYF
j_call: TRBJ2-2; v_call: TRBV7-3; d_call: TRBD1; clone_size: once; cdr3_nt: TGTGCCAGCAGCTTAAACCGGGCAGGGGGAGAGACCGGGGAGCTGTTTTTT; cdr3_aa: CASSLNRAGGETGELFF
j_call: TRBJ1-1; v_call: TRBV12-5; d_call: NA; clone_size: NA; cdr3_nt: TGTGCTAGTGGTCCACACACAGGGAGCACTGAAGCTTTCTTT; cdr3_aa: CASGPHTGSTEAFF
j_call: TRBJ2-7; v_call: TRBV19; d_call: TRBD1; clone_size: NA; cdr3_nt: TGTGCCAGTAGTATCCCGGGACAGGGTATCTACGAGCAGTACTTC; cdr3_aa: CASSIPGQGIYEQYF
j_call: TRBJ2-7; v_call: TRBV19; d_call: TRBD2; clone_size: NA; cdr3_nt: TGTGCCACCACTAGCGGTTACTACGAGCAGTACTTC; cdr3_aa: CATTSGYYEQYF
j_call: TRBJ2-1; v_call: TRBV7-3; d_call: TRBD1; clone_size: NA; cdr3_nt: TGTGCCAGCAGCCAGAGACAGGGCTACTACAATGAGCAGTTCTTC; cdr3_aa: CASSQRQGYYNEQFF
j_call: TRBJ2-1; v_call: TRBV5-6; d_call: NA; clone_size: once; cdr3_nt: TGTGCCAGCAGCTGGGCCGCCCTGAATGAGCAGTTCTTC; cdr3_aa: CASSWAALNEQFF
j_call: TRBJ1-1; v_call: TRBV7-8; d_call: TRBD1; clone_size: NA; cdr3_nt: TGTGCCAGCAGCTCTCGGGACAGGGGGTTGAGCACTGAAGCTTTCTTT; cdr3_aa: CASSSRDRGLSTEAFF
j_call: TRBJ1-2; v_call: TRBV9; d_call: TRBD1; clone_size: NA; cdr3_nt: TGTGCCAGCAGCCCGGGACAGGGGGCGCGGGGCTATGGCTACACCTTC; cdr3_aa: CASSPGQGARGYGYTF
j_call: TRBJ1-1; v_call: TRBV6-5; d_call: NA; clone_size: NA; cdr3_nt: TGTGCCAGCAGCCGAGCCCCGGGACAAAAGACTGAAGCTTTCTTT; cdr3_aa: CASSRAPGQKTEAFF
j_call: TRBJ1-3; v_call: TRBV4-1; d_call: NA; clone_size: NA; cdr3_nt: TGCGCCAGCAGCCAACAGGGGAGCTCTGGAAACACCATATATTTT; cdr3_aa: CASSQQGSSGNTIYF
j_call: TRBJ1-1; v_call: TRBV19; d_call: NA; clone_size: NA; cdr3_nt: TGTGCCAGTAGTATAGAAGGAGGCATGAACACTGAAGCTTTCTTT; cdr3_aa: CASSIEGGMNTEAFF
j_call: TRBJ2-3; v_call: TRBV7-3; d_call: NA; clone_size: few; cdr3_nt: TGTGCCAGCAGCACGGCAGGGGCGGGTACGCAGTATTTT; cdr3_aa: CASSTAGAGTQYF
j_call: TRBJ2-1; v_call: TRBV4-2; d_call: TRBD1; clone_size: NA; cdr3_nt: TGTGCCAGCAGCCAAGAATGGGGACAGGGGTCCTACAATGAGCAGTTCTTC; cdr3_aa: CASSQEWGQGSYNEQFF
j_call: TRBJ2-1; v_call: TRBV7-3; d_call: NA; clone_size: NA; cdr3_nt: TGTGCCAGCAGCCCGCAGGGTTACAATGAGCAGTTCTTC; cdr3_aa: CASSPQGYNEQFF
j_call: TRBJ2-7; v_call: TRBV4-3; d_call: TRBD1; clone_size: NA; cdr3_nt: TGCGCCAGCAGCCAATCCGGGACAGGGGATAAGGTCTACGAGCAGTACTTC; cdr3_aa: CASSQSGTGDKVYEQYF
j_call: TRBJ2-1; v_call: TRBV11-1; d_call: TRBD2; clone_size: NA; cdr3_nt: TGTGCCAGCAGCTTGGGACGACTAGCGGGAGTCAATGAGCAGTTCTTC; cdr3_aa: CASSLGRLAGVNEQFF
j_call: TRBJ1-5; v_call: TRBV28; d_call: NA; clone_size: NA; cdr3_nt: TGTGCCAGCAGTTTATTGTCGCAGGGTGGCAATCAGCCCCAGCATTTT; cdr3_aa: CASSLLSQGGNQPQHF
j_call: TRBJ2-3; v_call: TRBV9; d_call: TRBD2; clone_size: NA; cdr3_nt: TGTGCCAGCAGCCCCACGGGGGGACGAGATACGCAGTATTTT; cdr3_aa: CASSPTGGRDTQYF
j_call: TRBJ1-2; v_call: TRBV18; d_call: NA; clone_size: NA; cdr3_nt: TGTGCCAGCTCCCCTAACAAAGTTGGAGTTCGTCACTATGGCTACACCTTC; cdr3_aa: CASSPNKVGVRHYGYTF
j_call: TRBJ2-1; v_call: TRBV10-3; d_call: TRBD2; clone_size: few; cdr3_nt: TGTGCCATCAGTGAGCAACTAGCGGGATTAGGGTTCTTC; cdr3_aa: CAISEQLAGLGFF
j_call: TRBJ1-2; v_call: TRBV21-1; d_call: NA; clone_size: NA; cdr3_nt: TGTGCCAGCAGCCCCTCGGACAGGGTAGACTATGGCTACACCTTC; cdr3_aa: CASSPSDRVDYGYTF
j_call: TRBJ2-1; v_call: TRBV7-3; d_call: TRBD2; clone_size: NA; cdr3_nt: TGTGCCAGCAGCTTAGTTGCGACTAGCGGGGTCGGTGAGCAGTTCTTC; cdr3_aa: CASSLVATSGVGEQFF
j_call: TRBJ2-7; v_call: TRBV4-1; d_call: NA; clone_size: once; cdr3_nt: TGCGCCAGCAGCCAGTTCCGCCCGGGACTGGCGTACGAGCAGTACTTC; cdr3_aa: CASSQFRPGLAYEQYF
j_call: TRBJ1-2; v_call: TRBV30; d_call: NA; clone_size: NA; cdr3_nt: TGTGCCTGGAGTACGGACATGAACTATGGCTACACCTTC; cdr3_aa: CAWSTDMNYGYTF
j_call: TRBJ1-5; v_call: TRBV19; d_call: NA; clone_size: NA; cdr3_nt: TGTGCCAGTAGTACGTCCCTAAATCAGCCCCAGCATTTT; cdr3_aa: CASSTSLNQPQHF
j_call: TRBJ1-5; v_call: TRBV16; d_call: NA; clone_size: NA; cdr3_nt: TGTGCCAGCAGCCAGGGGCCCTACAATCAGCCCCAGCATTTT; cdr3_aa: CASSQGPYNQPQHF
j_call: TRBJ2-7; v_call: TRBV30; d_call: NA; clone_size: NA; cdr3_nt: TGTGCCTGGAATGCAGGGGACTACCAAGAGCAGTACTTC; cdr3_aa: CAWNAGDYQEQYF
j_call: TRBJ1-5; v_call: TRBV7-2; d_call: TRBD1; clone_size: once; cdr3_nt: TGTGCCAGCAGCTTAGAGGCAGGGGGAAATCAGCCCCAGCATTTT; cdr3_aa: CASSLEAGGNQPQHF
j_call: TRBJ1-1; v_call: TRBV2; d_call: NA; clone_size: once; cdr3_nt: TGTGCCACCTATCAGGGCATGGGCACTGAAGCTTTCTTT; cdr3_aa: CATYQGMGTEAFF
j_call: TRBJ2-1; v_call: TRBV9; d_call: TRBD2; clone_size: NA; cdr3_nt: TGTGCCAGCAGCGTAGGCCCCTCTACTAGCGGGGGGTACAATGAGCAGTTCTTC; cdr3_aa: CASSVGPSTSGGYNEQFF
j_call: TRBJ1-1; v_call: TRBV19; d_call: NA; clone_size: few; cdr3_nt: TGTGCCAGTAGCAATCGACGGGAGAGGGGCACTGAAGCTTTCTTT; cdr3_aa: CASSNRRERGTEAFF